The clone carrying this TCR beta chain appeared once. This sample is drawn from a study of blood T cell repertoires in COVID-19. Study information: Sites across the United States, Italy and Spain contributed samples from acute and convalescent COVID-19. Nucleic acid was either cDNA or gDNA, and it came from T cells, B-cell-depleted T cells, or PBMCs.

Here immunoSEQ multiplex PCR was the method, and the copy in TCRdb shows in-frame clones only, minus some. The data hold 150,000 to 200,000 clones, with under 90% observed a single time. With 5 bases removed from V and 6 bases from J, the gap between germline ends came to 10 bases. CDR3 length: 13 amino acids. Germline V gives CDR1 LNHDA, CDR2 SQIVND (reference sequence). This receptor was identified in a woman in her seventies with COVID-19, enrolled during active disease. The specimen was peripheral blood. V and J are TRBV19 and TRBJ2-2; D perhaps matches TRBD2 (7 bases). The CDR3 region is CASSLGGAGELFF. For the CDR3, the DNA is TGTGCCAGTAGTTTAGGGGGGGCCGGGGAGCTGTTTTTT. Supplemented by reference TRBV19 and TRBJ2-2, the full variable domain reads DGGITQSPKYLFRKEGQNVTLSCEQNLNHDAMYWYRQDPGQGLRLIYYSQIVNDFQKGDIAEGYSVSREKKESFPLTVTSAQKNPTAFYLCASSLGGAGELFFGEGSRLTVL.